This T cell receptor beta chain is drawn from a study of T cells expressing NK-cell markers. Study-wide background: Each TCR beta repertoire originated in sorted T cells that were CD3+CD56+NKG2C+, CD3+CD56+NKG2C- or CD3+CD56-NKG2C+.

Germline V CDR1 and CDR2: SGDLS, YYNGEE. The CDR3 runs to 15 residues. To note about this clonotype: Its target is not known.

Study-level findings and limits: Dominant NKG2C+ clonotype frequencies of roughly 1.0-8% of CD8+ T cells were measured in about six donors. Several donors likewise had their CD3+CD56-NKG2C+ fraction led by these clonotypes.

The cDNA for TCR beta came from 5'RACE template switching with UMIs. TCRdb reprocessed the 5' RACE reads and reports one entry per CDR3 protein, with no DNA. The clone table shows 400,000 to 550,000 distinct CDR3 sequences, with the ten largest holding about 7.3%. Sample: blood T cells: a sorted CD56 or NKG2C T cell subset, CD4+ or CD8+ T cells, or bulk PBMC T cells (not recorded which). The rearrangement uses TRBV9 and TRBJ1-4. The TCR originated in a woman aged 18 to 69 in good health. CDR3 sequence reads: CASSGEGLTNEKLFF.